The 20 T cell receptor beta chains listed next were all sequenced from one sample in a study of molecular identifiers for immune sequencing clone quantification. TCRdb processed the PCR reads anew with MiXCR; each CDR3 protein has one entry. The table shows about 40,000 distinct CDR3 sequences, with approximately 22% occurring only once. Material for sequencing was naive CD8+ T cells from blood, with Jurkat cell RNA spiked in. The sample's subset: FACS-sorted CD8+CD4-CCR7+CD45RA+ naive T cells. These receptors came from a human donor in good health. Some libraries in this study had Jurkat cell RNA spiked in.

This clonotype was observed once. One junction end does not reproduce the germline sequence, and a read error may be involved. The chain couples TRBV4-3 to TRBJ2-3; maybe TRBD1 (7 bases). The CDR3 contains 17 residues. Germline values: CDR1 LGHNA, CDR2 YSLEER. The CDR3: CASGQGGGSADPDTQYF. The CDR3 DNA is TGCGCCAGCGGCCAAGGAGGGGGCTCGGCCGACCCAGATACGCAGTATTTT.

At least ten counts were recorded for this clonotype. The rearrangement links TRBV4-3 to TRBJ2-3; 11 bases map to TRBD2. From germline, CDR1 is LGHNA and CDR2 YSLEER. The CDR3 contains 16 residues. V was pared by 4 bases and J by 8 bases, with 11 bases of the junction left unmatched. CDR3 amino acids: CASSPYLSGGAVTQYF. CDR3 in DNA: TGCGCCAGCAGCCCTTATCTTAGCGGGGGGGCGGTTACGCAGTATTTT.

This clonotype has a count of ten or more. This chain links TRBV6-2 or TRBV6-3 with TRBJ2-3; 7 bases match TRBD1. This CDR3 contains 15 residues. In germline, CDR1 is MNHEY, CDR2 SVGEGT. The ends lost 5 bases at V and 3 bases at J; junction bases unmatched: 8. CDR3 in DNA: TGTGCCAGCAGTACTACAGGGGTACTGACAGATACGCAGTATTTT. Its translation: CASSTTGVLTDTQYF.

This clonotype appeared many times. The rearrangement joins TRBV9 to TRBJ2-3; D perhaps matches TRBD2 (5 bases). Germline assignment: CDR1 SGDLS and CDR2 YYNGEE. The length of the CDR3 is 13 residues. Trimming shortened V by 2 bases and J by 5 bases, and 9 bases separated the two germline ends. The CDR3 spells CASSVLAGDTQYF. Written as DNA, the CDR3 is TGTGCCAGCAGCGTGCTAGCAGGAGATACGCAGTATTTT.

This clonotype was seen at least ten times. At one boundary the junction diverges from the germline segment, which might be a read error. The J gene is TRBJ2-1, the V gene TRBV3-1, with 12 bases lining up with TRBD2. The CDR3 consists of 17 residues. In germline, CDR1 is LGHDT, CDR2 YNNKEL (reference sequence). For the CDR3, the DNA is TGTGCCAGCAGCCAAGGGCTAGCGGGGGGGATCTACCATGAGCAGTTCTTC. Its translation: CASSQGLAGGIYHEQFF.

This clonotype was seen ten or more times. The chain uses TRBV27 and TRBJ1-1; possibly TRBD1 for D (5 bases). CDR1 is MNHEY and CDR2 is SMNVEV in the germline V gene (reference sequence). V was trimmed by 5 bases and J by 1 base, leaving 8 bases between them. The CDR3 spans 13 residues. CDR3 in amino acids: CASSPTANTEAFF. For the CDR3, the DNA is TGTGCCAGCAGTCCGACAGCGAACACTGAAGCTTTCTTT.

This clonotype was picked up a small number of times. The J gene is TRBJ2-1, the V gene TRBV28, with 7 bases identical to TRBD2. Germline V lookup: CDR1 MDHEN, CDR2 SYDVKM. CDR3 length: 16 amino acids. Trimming took 7 bases from V and 8 from J; bases not matched to a gene: 17. The CDR3 DNA follows: TGTGCCAGCACCGAGGTGGGCGGGAGAGGGCTGTATGAGCAGTTCTTC. Translation: CASTEVGGRGLYEQFF.

This clonotype has ten or more counts. The chain couples TRBV7-9 to TRBJ1-5; D gene ambiguous. This CDR3 is built from 12 residues. Trimming cost V 3 bases and J 3 bases, with 3 bases left between them. The germline gives CDR1 SEHNR, CDR2 FQNEAQ (reference sequence). CDR3 amino acids: CASSFVNQPQHF. DNA for the CDR3: TGTGCCAGCAGCTTCGTCAATCAGCCCCAGCATTTT.

With respect to this clonotype: Since a much larger clone is just one base distant, this may be a read error. The gene calls are TRBV28 and TRBJ1-2, with 7 bases that match TRBD1. Germline V lookup: CDR1 MDHEN, CDR2 SYDVKM. This CDR3 comprises 14 residues. With V trimmed by 6 bases and J by 11 bases, 15 bases remained unmatched. CDR3 bases: TGTGCCAGCAGCCTGGGACAGAGGGCTTTGTGGTACACCTTC. Its protein is CASSLGQRALWYTF.

This clonotype was observed at least ten times. The J gene is TRBJ2-1, the V gene TRBV14, with a possible D match to TRBD2 (5 bases). Per germline, CDR1 SGHDN and CDR2 FVKESK. The CDR3 sequence is 19 residues long. V gave up 3 bases and J gave up 0 bases, with 21 bases separating them. CDR3 amino acids: CASSHRASPGPSSYNEQFF. CDR3 coding DNA: TGTGCCAGCAGCCATAGGGCTAGCCCCGGCCCGAGCTCCTACAATGAGCAGTTCTTC.

CDR3 residues: CASSEQGSDEQYF. CDR3 nucleotide sequence: TGCGCCAGCAGTGAGCAGGGCAGCGACGAGCAGTACTTC. V and J are TRBV10-2 and TRBJ2-7; perhaps TRBD1 as D (5 bases). From germline, CDR1 is WSHSY and CDR2 SAAADI. Trimming removed 2 bases from V and 5 bases from J, with 10 bases in between. CDR3 size: 13 residues.

This clonotype was seen ten or more times. CDR3 sequence reads: CASSLFTLRIRGQNSPLHF. In nucleotides, the CDR3 is TGTGCCAGCAGCCTCTTCACGCTCCGGATCAGGGGTCAGAATTCACCCCTCCACTTT. The genes are TRBV7-9 and TRBJ1-6, with D possibly TRBD1 on 6 matching bases. CDR3 size: 19 residues. The V end was cut by 5 bases, the J end by 7 bases, with 27 bases between. Germline V gene lookup returns CDR1 SEHNR and CDR2 FQNEAQ (reference sequence).

This clonotype appeared many times. The gene calls are TRBV19 and TRBJ2-4, with D unresolved. With 5 bases removed from V and 2 bases from J, the gap between germline ends came to 7 bases. Per germline, CDR1 LNHDA and CDR2 SQIVND (reference sequence). This CDR3 is 13 amino acids long. Here the CDR3 reads CASSGSPKNIQYF. The DNA of the CDR3 is TGTGCCAGTAGTGGATCCCCCAAAAACATTCAGTACTTC. Combining the CDR3 with reference TRBV19 and TRBJ2-4 gives the whole variable domain DGGITQSPKYLFRKEGQNVTLSCEQNLNHDAMYWYRQDPGQGLRLIYYSQIVNDFQKGDIAEGYSVSREKKESFPLTVTSAQKNPTAFYLCASSGSPKNIQYFGAGTRLSVL.

This clonotype was seen repeatedly, ten times or more. The rearrangement uses TRBV12-3 or TRBV12-4 and TRBJ1-5; D is ambiguous. The CDR3 runs to 14 residues. V lost 6 bases to trimming and J lost 0 bases, with 9 bases between them. DNA of the CDR3: TGTGCCAGCAGCTGGACCGATAGCAATCAGCCCCAGCATTTT. Protein: CASSWTDSNQPQHF.

This clonotype has a handful of counts. A read error may explain this, as a much larger clone is one base away. CDR3 DNA sequence: TGCAGCGTTGGCACGACTAGCGGGTACCAAGAGGCCCAGTACTTC. It encodes CSVGTTSGYQEAQYF. The chain is built from TRBV29-1 and TRBJ2-5, with TRBD2 identical over 10 bases. The CDR3 length is 15 residues. In germline, CDR1 is SQVTM, CDR2 ANQGSEA. Together with reference TRBV29-1 and TRBJ2-5, the CDR3 gives the full variable domain: SAVISQKPSRDICQRGTSLTIQCQVDSQVTMMFWYRQQPGQSLTLIATANQGSEATYESGFVIDKFPISRPNLTFSTLTVSNMSPEDSSIYLCSVGTTSGYQEAQYFGPGTRLLVL.

To note about this clonotype: A much larger clone is a single base away; this may be a read error. The chain combines TRBV5-4 with TRBJ2-7; D ambiguous. Germline V CDR1 and CDR2: SGHNT, YYREEE (reference sequence). V lost 1 base, J lost 7 bases, and 9 bases lay in between. The CDR3 loop spans 12 amino acids. The CDR3 spells CASSLTSQEQYF. In DNA form, the CDR3 reads TGTGCCAGCAGCTTGACTTCCCAGGAGCAGTACTTC.

Ten or more counts support this clonotype. The chain combines TRBV3-2 with TRBJ1-5; the table assigns TRBD1, which was not confirmed against the DNA. TRBV3-2 is a recognized pseudogene. The CDR3 contains 18 residues. The DNA for the CDR3 is TGTGCCAGCAGCCAGGCCGGGACAGGGATGACGAGCAATCAGCCCCAGCATTTT. Residues: CASSQAGTGMTSNQPQHF.

Ten or more counts support this clonotype. The genes are TRBV6-2 or TRBV6-3 and TRBJ2-7, with unresolved D. Trimming removed 0 bases from V and 7 bases from J, with 7 bases in between. The CDR3 extends over 12 amino acids. CDR1 is MNHEY, CDR2 SVGEGT, per germline. The CDR3 reads CASSYSWEEQYF. Here the CDR3 DNA reads TGTGCCAGCAGTTACTCGTGGGAAGAGCAGTACTTC.

The V gene is TRBV6-5, the J gene TRBJ2-1; TRBD2 agrees at 8 bases. Germline values: CDR1 MNHEY, CDR2 SVGAGI. The CDR3 totals 15 residues. V was clipped by 5 bases and J by 8 bases; unmatched bases: 11. The CDR3 loop reads CASSHGGGGPDEQFF. In DNA form, the CDR3 reads TGTGCCAGCAGTCACGGGGGGGGGGGCCCAGATGAGCAGTTCTTC.

This clonotype was seen only a few times. The chain couples TRBV11-3 to TRBJ2-1; D is unresolved. Trimming stripped 6 bases from V and 6 bases from J, with 18 bases between. The CDR3 is made up of 15 amino acids. Germline V gives CDR1 SGHNT, CDR2 YENEEA. The CDR3 protein is CASSPTGELRNEQFF. The DNA of the CDR3 is TGTGCCAGCAGTCCCACCGGAGAACTACGCAATGAGCAGTTCTTC.